This entry concerns a single TCR beta chain. Its antigen is still unknown. This table comes from immunoSEQ multiplex PCR, and its TCRdb copy is limited to in-frame clones, with some not included. The data hold some 250,000 clones, with around 90% observed a single time. This entry belongs to a study of cytomegalovirus exposure and HLA in healthy donors. As for the study in general: The use of the same platform for the 110 or so validation repertoires and the 550 to 850 first-cohort repertoires was reported by a later analysis. Notes on the study in general: Cytomegalovirus association was listed for 164 TCR beta chains. In vitro testing confirmed three CMV-associated chains as specific for CMV antigens.

There are 13 residues in the CDR3. Deletions cut 4 bases from V and 3 bases from J, with 10 bases between. Germline loops: CDR1 MNHEY, CDR2 SMNVEV (reference sequence). Sequencing input: PBMCs. This TCR was sampled from a woman aged 18-35 years in good health and CMV-seronegative. The V call is TRBV27, the J call TRBJ2-7, with a weak D call TRBD1 (6 bases). The CDR3 loop reads CASSYRALYEQYF. The DNA of the CDR3 is TGTGCCAGCAGTTACAGGGCACTCTACGAGCAGTACTTC.